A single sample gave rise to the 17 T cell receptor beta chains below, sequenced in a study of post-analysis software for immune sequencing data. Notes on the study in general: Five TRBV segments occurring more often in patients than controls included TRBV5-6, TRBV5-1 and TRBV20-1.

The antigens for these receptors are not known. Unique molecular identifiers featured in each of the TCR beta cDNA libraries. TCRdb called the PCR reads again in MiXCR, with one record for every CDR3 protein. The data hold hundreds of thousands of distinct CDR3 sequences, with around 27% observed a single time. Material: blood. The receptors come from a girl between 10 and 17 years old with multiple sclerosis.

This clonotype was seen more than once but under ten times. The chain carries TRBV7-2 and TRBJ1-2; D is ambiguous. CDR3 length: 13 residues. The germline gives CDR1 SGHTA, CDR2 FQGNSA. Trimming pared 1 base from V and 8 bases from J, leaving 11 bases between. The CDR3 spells CASSLVIQSGYTF. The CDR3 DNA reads TGTGCCAGCAGCTTAGTTATCCAGTCAGGCTACACCTTC.

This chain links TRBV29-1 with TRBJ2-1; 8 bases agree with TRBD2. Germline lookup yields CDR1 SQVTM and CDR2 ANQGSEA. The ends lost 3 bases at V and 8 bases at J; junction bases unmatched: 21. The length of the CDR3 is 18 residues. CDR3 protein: CSVDGWIGRAKVMDEQFF. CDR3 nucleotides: TGCAGCGTTGACGGGTGGATCGGGAGGGCCAAGGTGATGGATGAGCAGTTCTTC.

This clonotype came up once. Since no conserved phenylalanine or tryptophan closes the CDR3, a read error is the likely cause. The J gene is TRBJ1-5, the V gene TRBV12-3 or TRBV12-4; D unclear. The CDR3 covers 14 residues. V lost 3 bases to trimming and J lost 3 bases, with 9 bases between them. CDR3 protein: CASSFPGINQPQHV. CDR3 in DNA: TGTGCCAGCAGTTTTCCGGGGATCAATCAGCCCCAGCATGTT.

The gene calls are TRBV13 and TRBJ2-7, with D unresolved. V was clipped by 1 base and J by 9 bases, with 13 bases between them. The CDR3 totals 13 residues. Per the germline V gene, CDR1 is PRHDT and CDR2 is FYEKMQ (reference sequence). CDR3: CASSLVGRNRQYF. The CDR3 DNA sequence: TGTGCCAGCAGCTTAGTGGGCCGGAACCGGCAGTACTTC.

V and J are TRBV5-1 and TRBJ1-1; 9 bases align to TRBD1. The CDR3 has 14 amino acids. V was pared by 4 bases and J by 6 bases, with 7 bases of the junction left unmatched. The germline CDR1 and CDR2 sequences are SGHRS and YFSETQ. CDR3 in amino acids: CASSGGTGWPEAFF. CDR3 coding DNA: TGCGCCAGCAGCGGAGGGACAGGGTGGCCTGAAGCTTTCTTT. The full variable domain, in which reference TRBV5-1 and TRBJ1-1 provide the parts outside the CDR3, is KAGVTQTPRYLIKTRGQQVTLSCSPISGHRSVSWYQQTPGQGLQFLFEYFSETQRNKGNFPGRFSGRQFSNSRSEMNVSTLELGDSALYLCASSGGTGWPEAFFGQGTRLTVV.

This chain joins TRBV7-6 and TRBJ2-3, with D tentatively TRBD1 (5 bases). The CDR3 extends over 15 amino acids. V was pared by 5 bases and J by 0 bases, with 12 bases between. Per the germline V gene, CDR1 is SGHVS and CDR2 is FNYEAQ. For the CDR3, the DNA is TGTGCCAGCAGCCCCTCGACAGCTAGCACAGATACGCAGTATTTT. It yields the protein CASSPSTASTDTQYF.

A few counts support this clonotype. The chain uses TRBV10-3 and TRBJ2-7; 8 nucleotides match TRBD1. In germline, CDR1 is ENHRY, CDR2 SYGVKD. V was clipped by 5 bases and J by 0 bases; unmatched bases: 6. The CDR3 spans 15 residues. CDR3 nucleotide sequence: TGTGCCATCAGTTTTCGGACAGGGACCTCCTACGAGCAGTACTTC. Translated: CAISFRTGTSYEQYF.

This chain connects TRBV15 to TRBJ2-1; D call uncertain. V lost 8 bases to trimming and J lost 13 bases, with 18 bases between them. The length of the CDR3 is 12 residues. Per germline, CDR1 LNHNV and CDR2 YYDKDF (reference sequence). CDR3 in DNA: TGTGCCACCGGACCGAATCAAGAGACCCAGTTCTTC. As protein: CATGPNQETQFF.

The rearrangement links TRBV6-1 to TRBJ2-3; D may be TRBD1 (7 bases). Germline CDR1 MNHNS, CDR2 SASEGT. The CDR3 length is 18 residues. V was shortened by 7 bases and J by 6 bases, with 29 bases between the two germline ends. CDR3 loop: CASTNGPARGAPWDTQYF. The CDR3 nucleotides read TGTGCCAGCACCAATGGGCCCGCCAGGGGGGCCCCCTGGGATACGCAGTATTTT.

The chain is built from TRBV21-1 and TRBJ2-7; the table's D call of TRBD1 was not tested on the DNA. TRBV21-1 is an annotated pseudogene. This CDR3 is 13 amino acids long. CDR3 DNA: TGTGCCAGCGGCAATGGGGACGACTACGAGCAGTACTTC. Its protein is CASGNGDDYEQYF.

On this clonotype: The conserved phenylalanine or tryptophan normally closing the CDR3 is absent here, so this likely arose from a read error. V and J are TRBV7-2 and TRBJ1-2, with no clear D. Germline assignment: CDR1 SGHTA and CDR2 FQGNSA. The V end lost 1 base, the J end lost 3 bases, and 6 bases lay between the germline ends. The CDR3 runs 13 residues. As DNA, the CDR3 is TGTGCCAGCAGCTTAGATCGGGACTATGGCTACACCTGC. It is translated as CASSLDRDYGYTC.

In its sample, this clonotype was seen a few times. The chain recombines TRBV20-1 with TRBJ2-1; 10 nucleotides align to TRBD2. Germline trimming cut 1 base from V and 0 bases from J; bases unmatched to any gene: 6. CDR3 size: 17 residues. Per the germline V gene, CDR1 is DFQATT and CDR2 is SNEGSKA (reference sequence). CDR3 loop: CSARALAGVSSYNEQFF. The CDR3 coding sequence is TGCAGTGCTAGAGCCCTAGCGGGGGTGAGCTCCTACAATGAGCAGTTCTTC.

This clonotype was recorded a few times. CDR3: CSVTAGGAGEQFF. CDR3 sequence (DNA): TGCAGCGTTACAGCGGGGGGGGCGGGGGAGCAGTTCTTC. The chain joins TRBV29-1 to TRBJ2-1; 10 positions match TRBD2. After removal of 5 bases from V and 10 bases from J, the junction contained 8 bases not matched to a gene. Germline assignment: CDR1 SQVTM and CDR2 ANQGSEA. This CDR3 contains 13 residues.

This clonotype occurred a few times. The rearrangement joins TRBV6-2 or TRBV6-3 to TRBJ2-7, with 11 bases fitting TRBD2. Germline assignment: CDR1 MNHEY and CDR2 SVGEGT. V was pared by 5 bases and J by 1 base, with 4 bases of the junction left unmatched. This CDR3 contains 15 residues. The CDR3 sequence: CASSTSGSASYEQYF. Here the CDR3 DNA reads TGTGCCAGCAGTACTAGCGGGAGTGCGTCCTACGAGCAGTACTTC.

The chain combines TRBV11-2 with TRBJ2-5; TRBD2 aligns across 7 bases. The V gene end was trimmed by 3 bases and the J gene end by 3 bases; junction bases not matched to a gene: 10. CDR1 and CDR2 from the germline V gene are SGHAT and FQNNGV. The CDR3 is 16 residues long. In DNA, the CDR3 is TGTGCCAGCAGCTTGACCGGGACTACCGGTAAAGAGACCCAGTACTTC. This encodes CASSLTGTTGKETQYF.

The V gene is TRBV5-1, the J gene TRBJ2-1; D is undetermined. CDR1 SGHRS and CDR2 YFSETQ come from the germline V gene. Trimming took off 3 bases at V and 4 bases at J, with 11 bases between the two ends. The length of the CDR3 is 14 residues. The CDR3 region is CASSWPSPYNEQFF. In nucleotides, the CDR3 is TGCGCCAGCAGCTGGCCCAGCCCGTACAATGAGCAGTTCTTC.

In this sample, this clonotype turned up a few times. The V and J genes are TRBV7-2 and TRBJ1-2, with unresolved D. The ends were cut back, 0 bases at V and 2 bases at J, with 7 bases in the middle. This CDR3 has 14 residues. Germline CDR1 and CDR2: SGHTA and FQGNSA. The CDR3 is CASSLAKGNYGYTF. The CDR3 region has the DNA TGTGCCAGCAGCTTAGCAAAAGGGAACTATGGCTACACCTTC.